These T cell receptor beta chains were read from a single sample in a study of blood T cell repertoires in COVID-19. Assay used: immunoSEQ multiplex PCR; TCRdb lists only in-frame clones, some missing. The table lists more than 350,000 clones, roughly nine tenths of them singletons. Sequencing was carried out using PBMCs or T cells enriched from blood (not recorded which). The receptors originated from a young man who had recovered from COVID-19. The CDR3 runs from the conserved cysteine through the conserved F or W. D genes are given only for firm matches. Clone size, where shown, is once, few, many, or a class for clones that have expanded.

V gene	J gene	clone size	D gene	CDR3 protein	CDR3 DNA
TRBV3-1/TRBV3-2	TRBJ2-1	.	TRBD1	CASSSGQGAFYEQFF	TGTGCCAGCAGCTCTGGACAGGGGGCTTTCTATGAGCAGTTCTTC
TRBV5-5	TRBJ1-2	few	.	CASSLSVQGGYTF	TGTGCCAGCAGCTTAAGTGTACAGGGAGGCTACACCTTC
TRBV12-3/TRBV12-4	TRBJ1-1	once	.	CASSNQLEAFF	TGTGCCAGCAGTAACCAACTTGAAGCTTTCTTT
TRBV2	TRBJ1-5	.	.	CASMGAGQPQHF	TGTGCCAGCATGGGGGCCGGTCAGCCCCAGCATTTT
TRBV30	TRBJ2-6	.	.	CAWSTGELSGANVLTF	TGTGCCTGGTCGACAGGCGAACTCTCTGGGGCCAACGTCCTGACTTTC
TRBV4-1	TRBJ1-1	.	.	CASSLTPYGTEAFF	TGCGCCAGCAGCCTCACGCCCTACGGGACTGAAGCTTTCTTT
TRBV2	TRBJ2-3	once	.	CASSPIGPDTQYF	TGTGCCAGCAGCCCGATCGGTCCAGATACGCAGTATTTT
TRBV24-1	TRBJ1-1	once	TRBD1	CATSDSRQGGSTEAFF	TGTGCCACCAGTGATTCCAGACAGGGGGGGAGCACTGAAGCTTTCTTT
TRBV4-1	TRBJ2-5	.	TRBD1	CASSQEGGQGVRETQYF	TGCGCCAGCAGCCAAGAAGGGGGACAGGGGGTGAGAGAGACCCAGTACTTC
TRBV7-2	TRBJ2-7	.	TRBD1	CASTISRGQGGYEQYF	TGTGCCAGCACCATCAGCCGTGGACAGGGAGGATACGAGCAGTACTTC